This T cell receptor (beta chain) emerged from a study of ipilimumab plus nivolumab after autologous stem cell transplantation. Assay used: immunoSEQ multiplex PCR; TCRdb lists only in-frame clones, some missing. This table has about 15,000 clones, 71% appearing once. This clone was observed a single time. Trimming removed 1 base from V and 5 bases from J; junction bases left unmatched: 7. Germline V CDR1 and CDR2: SGHNT, YYREEE (reference sequence). The CDR3 covers 15 residues. The clonotype originates from a male donor with diffuse large B-cell lymphoma. The chain employs TRBV5-4 and TRBJ2-5; TRBD1 matches at 8 bases. Sample: PBMCs, taken in a trial of ipilimumab plus nivolumab as post-transplant consolidation. The CDR3 here is CASSLWQGAPETQYF. DNA of the CDR3: TGTGCCAGCAGCTTGTGGCAGGGGGCGCCTGAGACCCAGTACTTC.